The rows below give T cell receptor beta chains drawn from one sample of a study of cytomegalovirus exposure and HLA in healthy donors. TCRdb's copy holds only in-frame clones and misses some; the assay was immunoSEQ multiplex PCR. The sample carries roughly 240,000 clones, 70% to 90% recorded once. Input material: PBMCs. These TCRs come from a girl aged 2-9 years in good health and CMV-seronegative. CDR3s include the opening cysteine and the closing phenylalanine or tryptophan. The D gene is left open where the match is weak. Rows may omit the clone size; those that give it use once, few, many or a size class.

>.|TRBJ1-1|9|TRBV20-1|.
TGCAGTGCTAGAAGCTGGTCTTTCTTT
CSARSWSFF
>.|TRBJ1-5|16|TRBV2|.
TGTGCCAGCAACGGGGGGGAGGGTATGGGCAATCAGCCCCAGCATTTT
CASNGGEGMGNQPQHF
>.|TRBJ2-7|14|TRBV5-4|.
TGTGCCAGCAGATCGTCAGGGGTCCCTTACGAGCAGTACTTC
CASRSSGVPYEQYF
>.|TRBJ2-7|14|TRBV1|.
TGCACCATTCCCAAGCGGGGGGGACCCTACGAGCAGTACTTC
CTIPKRGGPYEQYF
>.|TRBJ1-6|13|TRBV7-9|.
TGTGCCAGCAGCCTGAGAAATAATTCACCCCTCCACTTT
CASSLRNNSPLHF
>TRBD1|TRBJ2-5|15|TRBV7-8|.
TGTGCCAGCAGCTTAAAGCGGGACAGGGCAGAGACCCAGTACTTC
CASSLKRDRAETQYF
>.|TRBJ2-7|12|TRBV5-1|once
TGCGCCAGCAGCTTGACAGGGAGCGAGCAGTACTTC
CASSLTGSEQYF
>.|TRBJ2-2|14|TRBV27|.
TGTGCCAGCAGTCTCCGGGTCTTCACCGGGGAGCTGTTTTTT
CASSLRVFTGELFF
>TRBD2|TRBJ2-5|16|TRBV6-5|.
TGTGCCAGCAGTTACTCGACCGGGGGGTACCAAGAGACCCAGTACTTC
CASSYSTGGYQETQYF
>TRBD1|TRBJ2-5|14|TRBV5-1|.
TGCGCCAGCAGCAAAGGACAGGGGGGAGAGACCCAGTACTTC
CASSKGQGGETQYF
>.|TRBJ2-7|14|TRBV9|.
TGTGCCAGCAGCGTGGGGGGACTTTCCTACGAGCAGTACTTC
CASSVGGLSYEQYF
>TRBD2|TRBJ2-1|15|TRBV27|.
TGTGCCAGCAGTATGAGACTAGCGGCATACAATGAGCAGTTCTTC
CASSMRLAAYNEQFF
>.|TRBJ1-2|12|TRBV27|.
TGTGCCAGCAGTTTAACAGGGTTTGGCTACACCTTC
CASSLTGFGYTF
>.|TRBJ2-7|13|TRBV19|.
TGTGCCAGTAGTAACCAGGGATTAGGAGAGCAGTACTTC
CASSNQGLGEQYF
>.|TRBJ2-7|13|TRBV19|.
TGTGCCAGCTCACGAGGTGTCTACTACGAGCAGTACTTC
CASSRGVYYEQYF
>.|TRBJ2-2|16|TRBV6-1|.
TGTGCCAGCAGTGGACAGGGACTAGTAGGCACCGGGGAGCTGTTTTTT
CASSGQGLVGTGELFF
>.|TRBJ1-5|14|TRBV19|.
TGTGCCAGTAGTGCCGAGAGGGGCAATCAGCCCCAGCATTTT
CASSAERGNQPQHF
>TRBD2|TRBJ2-1|14|TRBV5-6|.
TGTGCCAGCAGCCCACGGACTAGCTGGGGTGAGCAGTTCTTC
CASSPRTSWGEQFF
>.|TRBJ1-4|15|TRBV5-1|.
TGCGCCAGCAGCTTGGTCGTAGGAGCTAATGAAAAACTGTTTTTT
CASSLVVGANEKLFF